This T cell receptor beta chain was sequenced in a study of blood T cell repertoires in COVID-19. Study context: From the United States, Italy and Spain came samples of acute and convalescent COVID-19. In each case, the material was cDNA or gDNA derived from T cells, B-cell-depleted T cells, or PBMCs.

Per the original methods: Reference gene primers were amplified, and this amplification served to estimate nucleated cell counts. Method: immunoSEQ multiplex PCR; TCRdb's copy keeps in-frame clones and lacks some. That table gives V, J and clone size, and the DNA gave D and trimming. Among about 16,000 clones, around nine tenths were seen once, and the ten largest hold roughly 4%. The CDR3 consists of 14 residues. The germline CDR1 and CDR2 sequences are SQVTM and ANQGSEA. V was shortened by 5 bases and J by 2 bases, with 14 bases between the two germline ends. V is TRBV29-1 and J is TRBJ2-3; tentatively, D is TRBD2 (6 bases). Sequenced material: peripheral blood. This receptor was taken from a man in his fifties or sixties with active COVID-19. In DNA, the CDR3 is TGCAGCGTTACTTATGGGGGGTACACAGATACGCAGTATTTT. This translates into CSVTYGGYTDTQYF.